This TCR beta chain derives from a study of T-cell memory formation after mild COVID-19. Study-level background: The two donors had largely donor-specific TCR clusters.

This clonotype was counted many times. The antigen is unknown. Findings and limits, study-wide: A balance of CD4 and CD8 characterized clones contracting day 15 to 85, whereas later expanders leaned CD4+. Mainly CM and EM harbored the contracting CD4+ clones; mainly EMRA harbored the CD8+ ones.

Barcoded TCR alpha and TCR beta cDNA libraries with UMIs came from 5'RACE using constant-segment primers. TCRdb recomputed calls from the 5' RACE reads with MiXCR, one row per CDR3 protein. Of fewer than 300,000 distinct CDR3 sequences in the sample, roughly 17% were seen once. Per germline, CDR1 SGHRS and CDR2 YFSETQ. The CDR3 runs to 15 residues. V dropped 2 bases and J dropped 3 bases, with 12 bases sitting between them. The sequence derives from a young man who had mild COVID-19 (a few samples of this study predate the infection). Cell type and time point are not known. The chain links TRBV5-1 to TRBJ1-5; D is unresolved. Sequenced material: PBMCs or a T cell subset sorted from them (not recorded which). Written as DNA, the CDR3 is TGCGCCAGCAGCTTCTCGGGCCCACCCAATCAGCCCCAGCATTTT. It encodes CASSFSGPPNQPQHF.